The clone carrying this TCR beta chain was seen once. PCR used 60 Vbeta primers and 13 Jbeta primers. The table came from immunoSEQ multiplex PCR; TCRdb's copy has only in-frame clones and leaves some out. The table lists roughly 150,000 clones, around four fifths of them singletons, with 2% to 2.5% in the top ten. CDR1 SGHRS and CDR2 YFSETQ come from the germline V gene. Trimming took 4 bases from V and 0 from J, leaving 17 bases between them. This CDR3 has 17 residues. The source of the sample is a study of cytomegalovirus exposure and HLA in healthy donors. This TCR was sampled from a boy aged 2 to 9 in good health and CMV-seronegative. The V call is TRBV5-1, the J call TRBJ1-3, with D tentatively TRBD1 (5 bases). Sequencing was done on a sample of PBMCs. The CDR3 spells CASSVSAGGISGNTIYF. The CDR3 nucleotides are TGCGCCAGCAGCGTGTCTGCGGGGGGAATCTCTGGAAACACCATATATTTT.